The sequence of this T cell receptor (beta chain) was determined in a study of CD8 T cells in Susac syndrome. CD8+ and CD4+ T cells circulating in blood were sequenced for TCR beta. cDNA came from around 0.5 to 1 ug RNA primed by random hexamers. From the immunoSEQ multiplex PCR reads, TCRdb called clonotypes with MiXCR, one entry per CDR3 protein. The table has 120,000 or so distinct CDR3 sequences, about 92% seen once. CDR3 length equals 13 residues. From germline, CDR1 is WSHSY and CDR2 SAAADI. With 0 bases removed from V and 10 bases from J, the gap between germline ends came to 9 bases. The sample was CD4+ T cells from PBMCs. The chain combines TRBV10-2 with TRBJ2-2; possibly TRBD1 or TRBD2 for D (5 bases each). The receptor was derived from a human donor with multiple sclerosis. CDR3 sequence reads: CASSESKGTELFF. The CDR3 DNA is TGCGCCAGCAGTGAGTCGAAAGGGACGGAGCTGTTTTTT.